These 22 T cell receptor beta chains share one sample of origin, sequenced in a study of cytomegalovirus exposure and HLA in healthy donors (dated by TCRdb to 2017 to 2019). The library relied on the immunoSEQ multiplex PCR assay. For the multiplex PCR, a mixture combining 60 forward primers for TCR Vbeta segments and 13 reverse primers for TCR Jbeta segments was used. Held by TCRdb, this immuneACCESS table contains in-frame sequences only and omits some clones. Under half of the omission traces to an unresolved V gene where checked; the cause of the rest is unknown. This sample gives under 150,000 clones in total; approximately 80% of them show up just once. The ten largest clones add up to roughly 1.3% of the sample. The sample consisted of PBMCs. The receptor source for this set is a woman aged 40-49 years in good health and CMV-seronegative.

This clone was seen just once. The chain is built from TRBV5-1 and TRBJ2-1; TRBD1 is a possible D gene (5 bases). Germline assignment: CDR1 SGHRS and CDR2 YFSETQ. V dropped 4 bases and J dropped 6 bases, with 11 bases sitting between them. The CDR3 is made up of 13 amino acids. Here the CDR3 DNA reads TGCGCCAGCAGCAAAGGACAAACCAATGAGCAGTTCTTC. This translates into CASSKGQTNEQFF.

The chain is built from TRBV4-3 and TRBJ2-1; 13 nucleotides line up with TRBD2. The length of the CDR3 is 16 residues. The junction had 0 bases not matched to a gene; V was cut back by 0 bases and J by 4 bases. Looked up from germline, CDR1 is LGHNA and CDR2 is YSLEER. This CDR3 reads CASSQELAGGYNEQFF. In nucleotides, the CDR3 is TGCGCCAGCAGCCAAGAACTAGCGGGGGGGTACAATGAGCAGTTCTTC.

A note on this clone: At one end the junction does not follow the germline gene, possibly because of a read error. This chain uses TRBV7-7 with TRBJ2-1; TRBD1 matches at 9 bases. CDR1 is SSHAT and CDR2 is FNYEAQ in the germline V gene (reference sequence). CDR3 length equals 13 residues. The CDR3 protein is CASSSGQGNEQFF. The CDR3, as DNA: TGTGCTAGCAGCTCGGGACAGGGAAATGAGCAGTTCTTC. The variable domain in full, completed from reference TRBV7-7 and TRBJ2-1, reads GAGVSQSPRYKVTKRGQDVTLRCDPISSHATLYWYQQALGQGPEFLTYFNYEAQPDKSGLPSDRFSAERPEGSISTLTIQRTEQRDSAMYRCASSSGQGNEQFFGPGTRLTVL.

V gene TRBV28 combines with J gene TRBJ1-3, with 7 bases identical to TRBD1. Germline CDR1 reads MDHEN; CDR2 reads SYDVKM. V shed 6 bases and J 2 bases; nucleotides not matched to a gene: 4. The CDR3 totals 14 residues. CDR3 DNA sequence: TGTGCCAGCAGAAGGGACAGCGCTGGAAACACCATATATTTT. As protein: CASRRDSAGNTIYF. Full variable domain (outside the CDR3, taken from reference TRBV28 and TRBJ1-3): DVKVTQSSRYLVKRTGEKVFLECVQDMDHENMFWYRQDPGLGLRLIYFSYDVKMKEKGDIPEGYSVSREKKERFSLILESASTNQTSMYLCASRRDSAGNTIYFGEGSWLTVV.

The rearrangement joins TRBV7-9 to TRBJ2-7, with 7 bases that match TRBD1. After removal of 5 bases from V and 4 bases from J, the junction contained 8 bases not matched to a gene. CDR3 size: 14 residues. CDR1 and CDR2 from the germline V gene are SEHNR and FQNEAQ (reference sequence). As DNA, the CDR3 is TGTGCCAGCAGCCACCGGGACAGAGATTACGAGCAGTACTTC. It translates to CASSHRDRDYEQYF.

The chain carries TRBV7-6 and TRBJ2-5; maybe TRBD1 (8 bases). Trimming took off 2 bases at V and 4 bases at J, with 11 bases between the two ends. The CDR3 length is 14 residues. CDR1 is SGHVS, CDR2 FNYEAQ, per germline. The CDR3 DNA reads as TGTGCCAGCAGCTTAAACAGGGGGGGAGAGACCCAGTACTTC. Protein sequence: CASSLNRGGETQYF.

V gene TRBV19 combines with J gene TRBJ1-1; D is possibly TRBD1 (6 bases). CDR1 and CDR2 from the germline V gene are LNHDA and SQIVND (reference sequence). CDR3 length: 14 amino acids. V dropped 7 bases and J dropped 2 bases, with 14 bases sitting between them. The CDR3 spells CASIATGINTEAFF. For the CDR3, the DNA is TGTGCCAGTATAGCAACAGGGATAAACACTGAAGCTTTCTTT.

The chain joins TRBV2 to TRBJ2-7; TRBD1 agrees at 9 bases. The germline V gene has CDR1 SNHLY and CDR2 FYNNEI. The V gene end was trimmed by 3 bases and the J gene end by 3 bases; junction bases not matched to a gene: 3. The CDR3 runs to 14 residues. The CDR3 loop is CASSEGQGVYEQYF. For the CDR3, the DNA is TGTGCCAGCAGTGAGGGACAGGGTGTCTACGAGCAGTACTTC.

The chain employs TRBV19 and TRBJ2-3; D gene ambiguous. Germline V gives CDR1 LNHDA, CDR2 SQIVND (reference sequence). V was clipped by 0 bases and J by 2 bases, with 6 bases between them. There are 14 residues in the CDR3. The CDR3 DNA reads as TGTGCCAGTAGTATAGATCGTCCCACAGATACGCAGTATTTT. Protein: CASSIDRPTDTQYF.

The chain joins TRBV4-3 to TRBJ2-5, with 8 bases matching TRBD2. The CDR3 extends over 16 amino acids. Germline lookup yields CDR1 LGHNA and CDR2 YSLEER. V lost 0 bases to trimming and J lost 5 bases; unmatched junction nucleotides: 8. This CDR3 is CASSQDYRGGGETQYF. DNA of the CDR3: TGCGCCAGCAGCCAAGATTATCGGGGGGGTGGGGAGACCCAGTACTTC.

The V and J genes are TRBV10-1 and TRBJ2-1, with 7 bases identical to TRBD1. Germline assignment: CDR1 WNHNN and CDR2 SYGVQD (reference sequence). This CDR3 is 14 amino acids long. Losses at the gene ends were 1 base for V and 9 bases for J; bases not matched to a gene: 6. The CDR3 loop is CASSEFSRDSEQFF. Written as DNA, the CDR3 is TGCGCCAGCAGTGAGTTCTCCAGGGACAGTGAGCAGTTCTTC.

A single count supports this clone. V and J are TRBV6-1 and TRBJ1-2; TRBD1 matches at 7 bases. The V and J ends lost 1 base and 6 bases, in that order; junction bases with no gene match: 2. CDR1 and CDR2 (germline): MNHNS, SASEGT. The CDR3 runs to 13 residues. The CDR3 DNA sequence: TGTGCCAGCAGTGAAGTGACAGGGAATGGCTACACCTTC. Protein product: CASSEVTGNGYTF.

V is TRBV4-2 and J is TRBJ1-5; no clear D gene. The CDR3 sequence is 15 residues long. Trimming left V 4 bases short and J 9 bases short, with 19 bases between. Germline values: CDR1 LGHNA, CDR2 YNFKEQ. CDR3 DNA sequence: TGTGCCAGCAGCCGAGGCGAGAGGGTTTCAGGGCCCCAGCATTTT. It yields the protein CASSRGERVSGPQHF.

The J gene is TRBJ2-1, the V gene TRBV27; 11 bases align to TRBD2. With 5 bases clipped from V and 2 bases from J, the junction kept 5 bases outside the gene matches. The CDR3 covers 16 residues. Germline V lookup: CDR1 MNHEY, CDR2 SMNVEV (reference sequence). The CDR3 region is CASSNIAGGPYNEQFF. DNA for the CDR3: TGTGCCAGCAGTAACATAGCGGGGGGGCCCTACAATGAGCAGTTCTTC.

This clone was picked up a small number of times. The chain carries TRBV5-1 and TRBJ2-6, with D possibly TRBD2 on 5 matching bases. Trimming left V 9 bases short and J 0 bases short, with 10 bases between. Germline assignment: CDR1 SGHRS and CDR2 YFSETQ. This CDR3 contains 14 residues. Here the CDR3 DNA reads TGCGCCACCGGGGATCGCTCTGGGGCCAACGTCCTGACTTTC. Translation: CATGDRSGANVLTF.

The chain joins TRBV19 to TRBJ1-5, with TRBD1 identical over 10 bases. The CDR3 runs to 13 residues. Per germline, CDR1 LNHDA and CDR2 SQIVND (reference sequence). V shed 5 bases and J 7 bases; nucleotides not matched to a gene: 2. CDR3 DNA: TGTGCCAGTAGTGGACAGGGGGAGCAGCCCCAGCATTTT. Its protein product is CASSGQGEQPQHF.

This clone came up a few times. This chain links TRBV7-3 with TRBJ1-6, with 11 bases that match TRBD1. This CDR3 spans 15 amino acids. The J segment lost 9 bases and the V segment lost 5 bases, leaving 6 bases of the junction unmatched. In germline, CDR1 is SGHTA, CDR2 FQGTGA. In nucleotides, the CDR3 is TGTGCCAGCAGCCCAGGGGGGACAGGGGGTTCACCCCTCCACTTT. The encoded protein is CASSPGGTGGSPLHF.

The V and J genes are TRBV28 and TRBJ1-1; 11 nucleotides align to TRBD1. J was trimmed by 4 bases and V by 5 bases; bases with no gene match: 9. This CDR3 is 16 amino acids long. Germline V gene sequence: CDR1 MDHEN, CDR2 SYDVKM. The CDR3 reads CASSGGQGVGITEAFF. The CDR3 DNA is TGTGCCAGCAGTGGGGGACAGGGGGTAGGGATCACTGAAGCTTTCTTT.

CDR3 nucleotide sequence: TGTGCCAGCAGTTTCGACGCTAGCTCTGGAAACACCATATATTTT. Residues: CASSFDASSGNTIYF. The gene calls are TRBV6-5 and TRBJ1-3; D is unresolved. Germline lookup yields CDR1 MNHEY and CDR2 SVGAGI. The CDR3 runs to 15 residues. V gave up 4 bases and J gave up 0 bases, with 10 bases separating them.

The chain combines TRBV6-5 with TRBJ1-2, with a tentative D call TRBD1 (6 bases). Germline V gene data show CDR1 as MNHEY and CDR2 as SVGAGI. The CDR3 has 14 residues. V was shortened by 4 bases and J by 3 bases, with 12 bases between the two germline ends. In DNA form, the CDR3 reads TGTGCCAGCAGTTCACAGGGAACGGACTATGGCTACACCTTC. Amino acid sequence: CASSSQGTDYGYTF.

The V gene is TRBV11-3, the J gene TRBJ2-1, with D hard to call. V was trimmed by 3 bases and J by 7 bases, leaving 10 bases between them. The CDR3 is 13 residues long. Germline V gene data show CDR1 as SGHNT and CDR2 as YENEEA. This CDR3 reads CASSFSGGNEQFF. The CDR3 DNA sequence: TGTGCCAGCAGCTTTAGTGGCGGAAATGAGCAGTTCTTC.

The rearrangement uses TRBV11-1 and TRBJ1-1; 7 nucleotides line up with TRBD1. The germline gives CDR1 SGHAT, CDR2 FQDESV (reference sequence). V gave up 5 bases and J gave up 2 bases; unmatched junction bases: 8. The CDR3 length is 15 residues. The CDR3 region is CASSPQTGTNTEAFF. The CDR3 DNA follows: TGTGCCAGCAGCCCGCAGACAGGGACAAACACTGAAGCTTTCTTT.